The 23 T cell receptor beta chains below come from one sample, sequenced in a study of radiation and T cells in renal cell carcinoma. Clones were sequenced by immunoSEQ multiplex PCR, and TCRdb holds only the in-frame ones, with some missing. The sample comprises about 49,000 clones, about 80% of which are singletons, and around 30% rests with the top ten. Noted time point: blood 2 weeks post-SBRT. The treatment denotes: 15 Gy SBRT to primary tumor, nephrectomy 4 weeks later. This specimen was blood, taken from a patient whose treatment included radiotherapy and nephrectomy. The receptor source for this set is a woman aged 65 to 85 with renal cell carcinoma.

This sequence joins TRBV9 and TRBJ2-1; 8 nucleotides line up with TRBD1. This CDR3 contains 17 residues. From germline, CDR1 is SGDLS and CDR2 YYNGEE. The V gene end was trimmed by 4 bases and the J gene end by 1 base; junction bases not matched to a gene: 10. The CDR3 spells CASSPRSWTGSYNEQFF. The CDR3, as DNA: TGTGCCAGCAGCCCGAGATCCTGGACAGGGTCCTACAATGAGCAGTTCTTC.

The DNA for the CDR3 is TGTGCCAGCAAGGGGGATAGCCTACAGTACTTC. This encodes CASKGDSLQYF. This chain links TRBV2 with TRBJ2-7; a possible D gene is TRBD1 (6 bases). Germline-derived CDR1 and CDR2 are SNHLY and FYNNEI. CDR3 length equals 11 residues. V was trimmed by 7 bases and J by 10 bases, leaving 14 bases between them.

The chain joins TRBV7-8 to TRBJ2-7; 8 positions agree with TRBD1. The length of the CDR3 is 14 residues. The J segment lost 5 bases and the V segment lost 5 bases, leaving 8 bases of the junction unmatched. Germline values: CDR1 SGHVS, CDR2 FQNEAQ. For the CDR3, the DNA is TGTGCCAGCAGCACTCGGACAGGGTTCAACGAGCAGTACTTC. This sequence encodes CASSTRTGFNEQYF.

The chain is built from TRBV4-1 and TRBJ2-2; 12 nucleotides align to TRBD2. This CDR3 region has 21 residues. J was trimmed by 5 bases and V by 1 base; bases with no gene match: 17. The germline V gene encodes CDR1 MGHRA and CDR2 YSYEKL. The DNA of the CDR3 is TGCGCCAGCAGCCAAGGATACCTAGGGCTAGCGGGAGGGCCGAGGACCGGGGAGCTGTTTTTT. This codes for CASSQGYLGLAGGPRTGELFF.

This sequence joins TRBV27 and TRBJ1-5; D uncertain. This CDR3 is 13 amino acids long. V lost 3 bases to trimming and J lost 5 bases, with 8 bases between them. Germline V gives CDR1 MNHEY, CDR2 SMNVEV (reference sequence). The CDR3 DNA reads TGTGCCAGCAGTTTCGAGGGCCATCAGCCCCAGCATTTT. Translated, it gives CASSFEGHQPQHF.

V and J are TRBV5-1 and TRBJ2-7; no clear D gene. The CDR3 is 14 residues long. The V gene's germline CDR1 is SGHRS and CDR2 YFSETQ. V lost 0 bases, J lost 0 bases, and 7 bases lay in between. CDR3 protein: CASSLGRSSYEQYF. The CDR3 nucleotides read TGCGCCAGCAGCTTGGGGCGGTCCTCCTACGAGCAGTACTTC.

This CDR3 is CAWSVSSGSSGELFF. DNA of the CDR3: TGTGCCTGGAGTGTTTCTAGCGGGAGTTCCGGGGAGCTGTTTTTT. The chain couples TRBV30 to TRBJ2-2, with 10 bases that match TRBD2. V was pared by 0 bases and J by 6 bases, with 4 bases of the junction left unmatched. CDR3 size: 15 residues. Looked up from germline, CDR1 is GTSNPN and CDR2 is SVGIG (reference sequence).

CDR3 bases: TGTGCCAGCAGCTTAGGAGTAGGTCAGATCAACTACGAGCAGTACTTC. It codes for CASSLGVGQINYEQYF. This sequence joins TRBV7-9 and TRBJ2-7; D is unclear. Germline V gene sequence: CDR1 SEHNR, CDR2 FQNEAQ (reference sequence). The V end lost 1 base, the J end lost 3 bases, and 16 bases lay between the germline ends. The CDR3 runs 16 residues.

The chain's CDR3 is CASSPGGGGYEQYF. The CDR3 coding sequence is TGTGCCAGCAGTCCGGGGGGGGGCGGCTACGAGCAGTACTTC. The chain carries TRBV28 and TRBJ2-7; TRBD2 aligns across 8 bases. Per germline, CDR1 MDHEN and CDR2 SYDVKM. V lost 5 bases to trimming and J lost 3 bases; unmatched junction nucleotides: 6. The CDR3 runs 14 residues.

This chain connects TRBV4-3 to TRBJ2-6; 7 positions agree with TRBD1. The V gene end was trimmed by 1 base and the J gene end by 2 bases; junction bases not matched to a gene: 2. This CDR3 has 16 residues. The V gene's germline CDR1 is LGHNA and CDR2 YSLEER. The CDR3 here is CASSQGQGAGANVLTF. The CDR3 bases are TGCGCCAGCAGCCAAGGACAGGGCGCTGGGGCCAACGTCCTGACTTTC.

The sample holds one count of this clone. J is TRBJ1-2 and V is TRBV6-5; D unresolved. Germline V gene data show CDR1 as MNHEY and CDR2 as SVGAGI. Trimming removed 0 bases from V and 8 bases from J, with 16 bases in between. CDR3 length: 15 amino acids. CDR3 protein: CASSYSRTSSGGYTF. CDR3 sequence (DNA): TGTGCCAGCAGTTACTCGAGAACGAGCTCGGGGGGCTACACCTTC.

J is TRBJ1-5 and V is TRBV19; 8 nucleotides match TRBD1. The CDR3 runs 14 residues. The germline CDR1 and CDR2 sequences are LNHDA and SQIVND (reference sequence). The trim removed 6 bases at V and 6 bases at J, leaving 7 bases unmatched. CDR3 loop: CASSMGTGGQPQHF. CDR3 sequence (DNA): TGTGCCAGTAGCATGGGAACAGGGGGTCAGCCCCAGCATTTT.

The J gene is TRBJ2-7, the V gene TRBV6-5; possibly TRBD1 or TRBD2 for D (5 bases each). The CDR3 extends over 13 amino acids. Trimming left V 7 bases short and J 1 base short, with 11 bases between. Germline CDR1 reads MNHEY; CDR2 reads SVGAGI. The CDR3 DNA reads TGTGCCAGCACCCGGGACGGATCCTACGAGCAGTACTTC. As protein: CASTRDGSYEQYF.

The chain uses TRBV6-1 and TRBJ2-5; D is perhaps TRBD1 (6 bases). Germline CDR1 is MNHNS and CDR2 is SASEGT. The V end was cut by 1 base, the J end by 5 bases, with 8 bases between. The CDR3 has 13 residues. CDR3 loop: CASSEVQGETQYF. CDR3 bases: TGTGCCAGCAGTGAAGTTCAGGGGGAGACCCAGTACTTC.

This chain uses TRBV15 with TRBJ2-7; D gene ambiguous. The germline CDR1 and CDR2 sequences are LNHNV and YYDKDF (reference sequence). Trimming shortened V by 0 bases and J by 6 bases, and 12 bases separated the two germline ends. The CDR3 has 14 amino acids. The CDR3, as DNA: TGTGCCACCAGCAGAGATATAGGGAACTCCGAGCAGTACTTC. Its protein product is CATSRDIGNSEQYF.

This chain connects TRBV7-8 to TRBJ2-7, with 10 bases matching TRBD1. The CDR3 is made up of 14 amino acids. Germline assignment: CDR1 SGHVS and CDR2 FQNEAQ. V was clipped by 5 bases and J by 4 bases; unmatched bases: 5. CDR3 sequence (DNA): TGTGCCAGCAGCACCCCGGGACAGGGGTACGAGCAGTACTTC. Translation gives CASSTPGQGYEQYF.

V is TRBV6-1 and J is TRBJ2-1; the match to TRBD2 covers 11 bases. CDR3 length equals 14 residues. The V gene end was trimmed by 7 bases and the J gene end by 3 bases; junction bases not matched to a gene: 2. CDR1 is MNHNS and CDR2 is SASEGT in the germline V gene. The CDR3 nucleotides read TGTGCCAGCACCCTAGCGGGGGGCTACAATGAGCAGTTCTTC. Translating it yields CASTLAGGYNEQFF.

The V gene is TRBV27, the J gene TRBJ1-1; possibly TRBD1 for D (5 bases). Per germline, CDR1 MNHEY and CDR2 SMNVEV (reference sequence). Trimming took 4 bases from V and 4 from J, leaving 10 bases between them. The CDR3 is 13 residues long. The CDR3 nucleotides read TGTGCCAGCAGTTGGGGCGGTGGCACTGAAGCTTTCTTT. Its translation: CASSWGGGTEAFF.

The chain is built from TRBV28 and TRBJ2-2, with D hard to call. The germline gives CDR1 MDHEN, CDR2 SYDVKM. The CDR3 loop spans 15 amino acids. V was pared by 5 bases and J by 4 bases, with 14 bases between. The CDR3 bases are TGTGCCAGCAGTCTTACCGGGCCGATCACCGGGGAGCTGTTTTTT. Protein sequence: CASSLTGPITGELFF.

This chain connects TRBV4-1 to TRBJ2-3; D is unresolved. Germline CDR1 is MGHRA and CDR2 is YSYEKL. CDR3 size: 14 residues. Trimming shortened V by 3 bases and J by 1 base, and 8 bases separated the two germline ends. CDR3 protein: CASSQTDGTDTQYF. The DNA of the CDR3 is TGCGCCAGCAGCCAGACGGACGGCACAGATACGCAGTATTTT.

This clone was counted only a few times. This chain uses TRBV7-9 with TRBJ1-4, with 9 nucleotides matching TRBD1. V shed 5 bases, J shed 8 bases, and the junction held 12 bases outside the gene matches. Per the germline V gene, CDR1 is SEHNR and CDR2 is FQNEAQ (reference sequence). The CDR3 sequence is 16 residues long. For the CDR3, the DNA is TGTGCCAGCAGCGGTCCATGGGACAGGGTAAACGAAAAACTGTTTTTT. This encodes CASSGPWDRVNEKLFF.

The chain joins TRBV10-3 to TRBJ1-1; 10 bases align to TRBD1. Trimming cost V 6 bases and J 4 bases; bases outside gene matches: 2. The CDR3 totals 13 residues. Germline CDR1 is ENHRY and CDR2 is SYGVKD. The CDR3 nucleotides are TGTGCCATCAGGGGGGACAGGGGCACTGAAGCTTTCTTT. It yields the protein CAIRGDRGTEAFF.

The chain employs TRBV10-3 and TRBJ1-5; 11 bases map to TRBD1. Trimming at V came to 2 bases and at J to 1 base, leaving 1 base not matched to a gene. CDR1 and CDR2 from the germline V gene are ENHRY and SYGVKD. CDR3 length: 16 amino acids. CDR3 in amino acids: CAISEGQGASNQPQHF. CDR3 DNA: TGTGCCATCAGTGAGGGACAGGGGGCAAGCAATCAGCCCCAGCATTTT.